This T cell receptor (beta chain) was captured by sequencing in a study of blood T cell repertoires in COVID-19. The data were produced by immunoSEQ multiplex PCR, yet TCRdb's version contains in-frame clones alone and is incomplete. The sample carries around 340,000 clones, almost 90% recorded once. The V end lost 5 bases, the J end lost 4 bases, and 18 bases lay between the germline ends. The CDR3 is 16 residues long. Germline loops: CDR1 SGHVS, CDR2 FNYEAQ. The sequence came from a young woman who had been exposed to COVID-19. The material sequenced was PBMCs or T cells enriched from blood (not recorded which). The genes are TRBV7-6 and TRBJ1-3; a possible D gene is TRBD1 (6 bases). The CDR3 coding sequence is TGTGCCAGCAGCCTTAGGCAGGGGAAAGGAGGAAACACCATATATTTT. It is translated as CASSLRQGKGGNTIYF.